These T cell receptor beta chains were read from a single sample in a study of CXCR3-negative and CXCR3-positive naive CD8 T cells. For each CDR3 protein, TCRdb gives one entry from its re-call of the 5' RACE reads, without DNA. Its clone listing holds about 38,000 distinct CDR3 sequences. Material: memory CD8+ T cells from blood. Receptors originate from a human donor in good health. Some clones in this sample may be carry-over from other donors' samples. The CDR3 runs from the conserved cysteine through the conserved F or W. Clone size, where shown, is once, few, many, or a class for clones that have expanded.

J: TRBJ2-7; size: .; V: TRBV27; CDR3: CASSPIPWTGYSYEQYF
J: TRBJ2-2; size: .; V: TRBV9; CDR3: CASSAGGRPNANTGELFF
J: TRBJ2-7; size: .; V: TRBV4-2; CDR3: CASSQDSTYEQYF
J: TRBJ2-5; size: .; V: TRBV7-9; CDR3: CASSQGGQVRYQETQYF
J: TRBJ2-1; size: .; V: TRBV6-2/TRBV6-3; CDR3: CASNFDWGLDEQFF
J: TRBJ1-1; size: .; V: TRBV29-1; CDR3: CSASPAGGQLNTEAFF
J: TRBJ2-1; size: .; V: TRBV28; CDR3: CASSLFGISYNEQFF
J: TRBJ2-7; size: .; V: TRBV19; CDR3: CASSYGISYEQYF
J: TRBJ2-7; size: .; V: TRBV20-1; CDR3: CSARATQGKDYEQYF
J: TRBJ2-1; size: .; V: TRBV20-1; CDR3: CSARVRGGARYEQFF
J: TRBJ2-1; size: .; V: TRBV28; CDR3: CASKFRDRRYNEQFF
J: TRBJ2-5; size: .; V: TRBV3-1; CDR3: CASSPLGKETQYF
J: TRBJ2-7; size: .; V: TRBV29-1; CDR3: CSVARDSRPYEQYF
J: TRBJ2-5; size: medium-sized; V: TRBV20-1; CDR3: CSARERRAETQYF
J: TRBJ2-2; size: .; V: TRBV5-1; CDR3: CASSLKKTGGNTGELFF
J: TRBJ2-7; size: .; V: TRBV28; CDR3: CASSYGEGPYEQYF
J: TRBJ2-2; size: .; V: TRBV29-1; CDR3: CSVPGDLAGELFF
J: TRBJ2-3; size: .; V: TRBV6-4; CDR3: CASSDSGTGADTQYF
J: TRBJ2-5; size: .; V: TRBV9; CDR3: CASSVAAGSETQYF
J: TRBJ2-5; size: .; V: TRBV20-1; CDR3: CSARDGGAQETQYF
J: TRBJ2-5; size: .; V: TRBV12-3/TRBV12-4; CDR3: CASSFSGAGETQYF
J: TRBJ2-7; size: .; V: TRBV9; CDR3: CASSVDGEMLSYEQYF
J: TRBJ2-2; size: .; V: TRBV29-1; CDR3: CSVEERRGTGTNTGELFF
J: TRBJ2-3; size: .; V: TRBV12-3/TRBV12-4; CDR3: CASSPAGALYF
J: TRBJ2-1; size: .; V: TRBV29-1; CDR3: CSVEDLLAGFNEQFF
J: TRBJ2-1; size: .; V: TRBV20-1; CDR3: CSARGETAYNEQFF